These 9 T cell receptor beta chains came from one sample sequenced in a study of OX40 agonist ivuxolimab in advanced cancers. TCRdb keeps only in-frame clones here, not all; method: immunoSEQ multiplex PCR. The sample contains 20,000 to 30,000 clones, around 82% of which appear only once. The sample in question was CD4+ or CD8+ T cells sorted from blood, obtained in a trial of the OX40 agonist ivuxolimab. Receptors originate from an adult with an advanced solid tumor such as melanoma, head and neck, liver or kidney cancer.

The chain links TRBV5-6 to TRBJ2-1; D unclear. Per germline, CDR1 SGHDT and CDR2 YYEEEE. V shed 0 bases and J shed 0 bases, with 10 bases lying between them. This CDR3 has 16 residues. The CDR3 loop reads CASSLGWSSSYNEQFF. CDR3 coding DNA: TGTGCCAGCAGCTTGGGTTGGTCGAGCTCCTACAATGAGCAGTTCTTC.

The chain combines TRBV15 with TRBJ2-7; the match to TRBD2 covers 7 bases. This CDR3 has 13 amino acids. J gave up 6 bases and V 4 bases, and 6 bases lay outside the gene matches. Germline values: CDR1 LNHNV, CDR2 YYDKDF (reference sequence). CDR3 sequence (DNA): TGTGCCACCAGCATACTGCGGGAGTCCGAGCAGTACTTC. Translation: CATSILRESEQYF.

The rearrangement joins TRBV6-1 to TRBJ2-7; D is perhaps TRBD1 or TRBD2 (6 bases each). The CDR3 is 14 amino acids. Germline lookup yields CDR1 MNHNS and CDR2 SASEGT. Trimming removed 3 bases from V and 7 bases from J, with 16 bases in between. Written as DNA, the CDR3 is TGTGCCAGCAGTGAGGGGACAACGGAGGGGGAGCAGTACTTC. Translation gives CASSEGTTEGEQYF.

This chain connects TRBV30 to TRBJ1-2; the match to TRBD1 covers 7 bases. This CDR3 comprises 10 residues. Trimming removed 8 bases from V and 6 bases from J; junction bases left unmatched: 3. Germline V CDR1 and CDR2: GTSNPN, SVGIG (reference sequence). CDR3 residues: CAATGDGYTF. As DNA, the CDR3 is TGTGCCGCCACAGGGGATGGCTACACCTTC.

The V gene is TRBV6-9, the J gene TRBJ1-1; TRBD1 agrees at 7 bases. With V trimmed by 9 bases and J by 0 bases, 10 bases remained unmatched. CDR1 and CDR2 from the germline V gene are MNHGY and SVAAGI. The CDR3 is 15 amino acids. The CDR3 region has the DNA TGTGCCAGTCAGGGGGGCTACCACTTGAACACTGAAGCTTTCTTT. Amino acid sequence: CASQGGYHLNTEAFF.

The chain has TRBV6-5 and TRBJ1-1; D possibly corresponds to TRBD1 (6 bases). This CDR3 spans 15 amino acids. V was cut by 0 bases and J by 3 bases, with 11 bases left in between. Per germline, CDR1 MNHEY and CDR2 SVGAGI. CDR3 DNA: TGTGCCAGCAGTTACTCTAGGGGGTTGTACACTGAAGCTTTCTTT. As protein: CASSYSRGLYTEAFF.

CDR3 loop: CATSREGGTPSYGYTF. Written as DNA, the CDR3 is TGTGCCACCAGCAGAGAGGGGGGCACCCCTTCATATGGCTACACCTTC. This rearrangement joins TRBV15 to TRBJ1-2, with a possible D match to TRBD1 (6 bases). V lost 0 bases and J lost 5, with 16 bases in between. CDR1 is LNHNV and CDR2 is YYDKDF in the germline V gene (reference sequence). The CDR3 extends over 16 amino acids.

V gene TRBV6-5 combines with J gene TRBJ2-3, with 11 bases matching TRBD2. V lost 8 bases to trimming and J lost 3 bases; unmatched junction nucleotides: 7. Germline assignment: CDR1 MNHEY and CDR2 SVGAGI. This CDR3 comprises 15 residues. The CDR3 DNA follows: TGTGCCAGCGCCGTAGCGGGGGGGCCGACAGATACGCAGTATTTT. Translated, it gives CASAVAGGPTDTQYF.

In this sample, this clone is medium-sized. V usage is TRBV19 and J usage is TRBJ1-4; no definite D call. The V end lost 5 bases, the J end lost 5 bases, and 15 bases lay between the germline ends. This CDR3 comprises 15 residues. Germline values: CDR1 LNHDA, CDR2 SQIVND (reference sequence). DNA of the CDR3: TGTGCCAGTAGTCCGGACGGAATGGTGAATGAAAAACTGTTTTTT. The encoded protein is CASSPDGMVNEKLFF.